Listed below are T cell receptor beta chains from one sample, sequenced in a study of blood T cells in healthy people across ages. TCRdb processed the 5' RACE reads anew with MiXCR; each CDR3 protein has one entry. Of 780,000 or so distinct CDR3 sequences listed, approximately 60% are singletons. Sequencing was carried out using blood. The origin of the receptors is a man in his forties in good health. CDR3s include the opening cysteine and the closing phenylalanine or tryptophan. The order of the fields is clone size, D gene, J gene, V gene, CDR3 protein, CDR3 DNA. The D gene is left open where the match is weak. Size values are once, few and many counts, or a class for expanded clones, and some rows have none.

clone size: few
D gene: -
J gene: TRBJ1-5
V gene: TRBV25-1
CDR3 protein: CASSEWSDRPQHF
CDR3 DNA: TGTGCCAGCAGTGAATGGTCAGATCGACCCCAGCATTTT

clone size: -
D gene: TRBD2
J gene: TRBJ2-6
V gene: TRBV6-1
CDR3 protein: CASSEAQASGSVLTF
CDR3 DNA: TGTGCCAGCAGTGAAGCGCAGGCTAGCGGGTCTGTCCTGACTTTC

clone size: -
D gene: -
J gene: TRBJ1-1
V gene: TRBV20-1
CDR3 protein: CSARGEVLSQGYTEAFF
CDR3 DNA: TGCAGTGCTAGAGGTGAAGTATTGTCACAGGGATACACTGAAGCTTTCTTT

clone size: few
D gene: -
J gene: TRBJ2-5
V gene: TRBV20-1
CDR3 protein: CSARRNLRARGETQYF
CDR3 DNA: TGCAGTGCTAGAAGGAATCTAAGGGCTAGGGGAGAGACCCAGTACTTC

clone size: -
D gene: -
J gene: TRBJ1-6
V gene: TRBV25-1
CDR3 protein: CASSNTGTFVNSPLHF
CDR3 DNA: TGTGCCAGCAGTAACACCGGGACATTTGTGAATTCACCCCTCCACTTT

clone size: few
D gene: TRBD1
J gene: TRBJ2-3
V gene: TRBV5-6
CDR3 protein: CASSFQDGQGPGYF
CDR3 DNA: TGTGCCAGCAGCTTCCAGGACGGACAGGGACCGGGGTATTTT

clone size: -
D gene: -
J gene: TRBJ2-5
V gene: TRBV29-1
CDR3 protein: CSVDTYQETQYF
CDR3 DNA: TGCAGCGTTGACACTTACCAAGAGACCCAGTACTTC

clone size: -
D gene: -
J gene: TRBJ2-7
V gene: TRBV3-1
CDR3 protein: CASSQARGDEQYF
CDR3 DNA: TGTGCCAGCAGCCAAGCTAGGGGAGACGAGCAGTACTTC

clone size: -
D gene: -
J gene: TRBJ2-3
V gene: TRBV28
CDR3 protein: CASRVGGPPNTDTQYF
CDR3 DNA: TGTGCCAGCAGAGTTGGGGGACCACCAAACACAGATACGCAGTATTTT

clone size: -
D gene: -
J gene: TRBJ2-5
V gene: TRBV7-6
CDR3 protein: CASSLVAVVVQETQYF
CDR3 DNA: TGTGCCAGCAGCTTAGTGGCCGTGGTGGTTCAAGAGACCCAGTACTTC

clone size: -
D gene: -
J gene: TRBJ1-5
V gene: TRBV7-3
CDR3 protein: CASSLDGMGQPQHF
CDR3 DNA: TGTGCCAGCAGCCTGGACGGGATGGGTCAGCCCCAGCATTTT

clone size: -
D gene: TRBD1
J gene: TRBJ2-3
V gene: TRBV11-3
CDR3 protein: CASSPGQGKDTDTQYF
CDR3 DNA: TGTGCCAGCAGCCCCGGACAGGGAAAGGACACAGATACGCAGTATTTT

clone size: few
D gene: TRBD1
J gene: TRBJ1-1
V gene: TRBV5-1
CDR3 protein: CASSQTGMNTEAFF
CDR3 DNA: TGCGCCAGCAGCCAGACAGGGATGAACACTGAAGCTTTCTTT

clone size: -
D gene: -
J gene: TRBJ2-5
V gene: TRBV3-1
CDR3 protein: CASSPEGGFQTQYF
CDR3 DNA: TGTGCCAGCAGCCCCGAGGGGGGCTTTCAGACCCAGTACTTC

clone size: -
D gene: TRBD2
J gene: TRBJ2-1
V gene: TRBV6-5
CDR3 protein: CASSSIRRGLAGVIGNEQFF
CDR3 DNA: TGTGCCAGCAGTTCGATCCGCCGCGGACTAGCGGGAGTAATCGGCAATGAGCAGTTCTTC

clone size: few
D gene: -
J gene: TRBJ1-2
V gene: TRBV15
CDR3 protein: CATSRDIAGDYGYTF
CDR3 DNA: TGTGCCACCAGCAGAGATATTGCAGGGGACTATGGCTACACCTTC

clone size: -
D gene: -
J gene: TRBJ2-2
V gene: TRBV5-1
CDR3 protein: CASSSMGIPNTGELFF
CDR3 DNA: TGTGCCAGCAGCTCGATGGGGATACCGAACACCGGGGAGCTGTTTTTT

clone size: -
D gene: -
J gene: TRBJ2-5
V gene: TRBV9
CDR3 protein: CASSVESGGETQYF
CDR3 DNA: TGTGCCAGCAGCGTAGAATCCGGAGGGGAGACCCAGTACTTC

clone size: -
D gene: -
J gene: TRBJ1-2
V gene: TRBV10-3
CDR3 protein: CAITVVGYGYTF
CDR3 DNA: TGTGCCATCACGGTGGTAGGCTATGGCTACACCTTC

clone size: few
D gene: -
J gene: TRBJ2-5
V gene: TRBV29-1
CDR3 protein: CSVSRQDLQETQYF
CDR3 DNA: TGCAGCGTGAGTAGACAGGACCTGCAGGAGACCCAGTACTTC

clone size: few
D gene: -
J gene: TRBJ2-5
V gene: TRBV18
CDR3 protein: CASSPVTGETQYF
CDR3 DNA: TGTGCCAGCTCACCAGTCACAGGGGAGACCCAGTACTTC

clone size: -
D gene: TRBD2
J gene: TRBJ2-5
V gene: TRBV27
CDR3 protein: CASSSSASGQETQYF
CDR3 DNA: TGTGCCAGCAGTTCCTCGGCTAGCGGCCAAGAGACCCAGTACTTC

clone size: -
D gene: -
J gene: TRBJ1-1
V gene: TRBV4-3
CDR3 protein: CASSQEAIRTEAFF
CDR3 DNA: TGCGCCAGCAGCCAAGAGGCCATTCGCACTGAAGCTTTCTTT

clone size: -
D gene: TRBD2
J gene: TRBJ2-2
V gene: TRBV18
CDR3 protein: CASSLRSAGVNTGELFF
CDR3 DNA: TGTGCCAGCTCACTGAGGTCGGCGGGGGTGAACACCGGGGAGCTGTTTTTT

clone size: -
D gene: -
J gene: TRBJ2-1
V gene: TRBV12-3/TRBV12-4
CDR3 protein: CASSFGSPNEQFF
CDR3 DNA: TGTGCCAGCAGTTTTGGAAGCCCCAATGAGCAGTTCTTC

clone size: -
D gene: TRBD1
J gene: TRBJ1-2
V gene: TRBV20-1
CDR3 protein: CSADRTGGGGGYTF
CDR3 DNA: TGCAGTGCTGACCGGACAGGGGGAGGAGGTGGCTACACCTTC

clone size: -
D gene: TRBD1
J gene: TRBJ2-5
V gene: TRBV7-7
CDR3 protein: CASSTRTGGQETQYF
CDR3 DNA: TGTGCCAGCAGCACGAGGACAGGGGGGCAAGAGACCCAGTACTTC

clone size: -
D gene: -
J gene: TRBJ1-1
V gene: TRBV2
CDR3 protein: CASTSGQGNTEAFF
CDR3 DNA: TGTGCCAGCACTAGCGGGCAGGGGAACACTGAAGCTTTCTTT

clone size: few
D gene: -
J gene: TRBJ2-7
V gene: TRBV4-3
CDR3 protein: CASSQLPGPYEQYF
CDR3 DNA: TGCGCCAGCAGCCAATTACCGGGACCCTACGAGCAGTACTTC

clone size: few
D gene: -
J gene: TRBJ2-5
V gene: TRBV5-4
CDR3 protein: CASSLMGVETQYF
CDR3 DNA: TGTGCCAGCAGCTTGATGGGGGTAGAGACCCAGTACTTC

clone size: -
D gene: -
J gene: TRBJ2-7
V gene: TRBV4-1
CDR3 protein: CASSQRDFYNEQYF
CDR3 DNA: TGCGCCAGCAGCCAAAGGGACTTCTACAATGAGCAGTACTTC

clone size: few
D gene: TRBD1
J gene: TRBJ2-5
V gene: TRBV2
CDR3 protein: CASTRATGRETQYF
CDR3 DNA: TGTGCCAGCACTAGAGCGACAGGGAGAGAGACCCAGTACTTC

clone size: -
D gene: -
J gene: TRBJ2-1
V gene: TRBV12-3/TRBV12-4
CDR3 protein: CAGSRDPSYNEQFF
CDR3 DNA: TGTGCCGGTTCAAGGGACCCTTCCTACAATGAGCAGTTCTTC

clone size: once
D gene: -
J gene: TRBJ2-5
V gene: TRBV3-1
CDR3 protein: CASSQGRFPGAIGTQYF
CDR3 DNA: TGTGCCAGCAGCCAAGGGAGGTTCCCGGGGGCCATTGGGACCCAGTACTTC

clone size: -
D gene: -
J gene: TRBJ2-5
V gene: TRBV21-1
CDR3 protein: CASSKAVKDRETQYF
CDR3 DNA: TGTGCCAGCAGCAAAGCGGTGAAGGACCGGGAGACCCAGTACTTC

clone size: once
D gene: TRBD1
J gene: TRBJ2-3
V gene: TRBV3-1
CDR3 protein: CASSQGTGGTDTQYF
CDR3 DNA: TGTGCCAGCAGCCAAGGGACAGGGGGCACAGATACGCAGTATTTT

clone size: -
D gene: -
J gene: TRBJ1-2
V gene: TRBV6-2/TRBV6-3
CDR3 protein: CASSLNRAHYGYTF
CDR3 DNA: TGTGCCAGCAGTTTGAACAGGGCTCACTATGGCTACACCTTC

clone size: -
D gene: -
J gene: TRBJ2-5
V gene: TRBV28
CDR3 protein: CASSLRVSFQETQYF
CDR3 DNA: TGTGCCAGCAGTTTGCGGGTCAGTTTCCAAGAGACCCAGTACTTC

clone size: few
D gene: -
J gene: TRBJ2-7
V gene: TRBV29-1
CDR3 protein: CSVEDEVYEQYF
CDR3 DNA: TGCAGCGTTGAAGATGAGGTCTACGAGCAGTACTTC

clone size: -
D gene: -
J gene: TRBJ2-1
V gene: TRBV7-2
CDR3 protein: CASSLAVTAEEQFF
CDR3 DNA: TGTGCCAGCAGCTTGGCAGTTACCGCAGAGGAGCAGTTCTTC

clone size: -
D gene: TRBD2
J gene: TRBJ2-1
V gene: TRBV20-1
CDR3 protein: CSTGTSGSTNEQFF
CDR3 DNA: TGCAGTACCGGGACTAGCGGGAGTACTAATGAGCAGTTCTTC

clone size: few
D gene: -
J gene: TRBJ2-1
V gene: TRBV3-1
CDR3 protein: CASSQGPGSSYNEQFF
CDR3 DNA: TGTGCCAGCAGCCAAGGACCAGGCAGCTCCTACAATGAGCAGTTCTTC

clone size: few
D gene: -
J gene: TRBJ2-5
V gene: TRBV9
CDR3 protein: CASSVSSSQETQYF
CDR3 DNA: TGTGCCAGCAGCGTATCGAGCAGCCAAGAGACCCAGTACTTC